This TCR beta chain came from a study of cytomegalovirus exposure and HLA in healthy donors. Vbeta (60) and Jbeta (13) primers were used in the PCR. The method was immunoSEQ multiplex PCR; TCRdb's version includes in-frame clones alone and lacks a portion of them. The data show under 150,000 clones, approximately 85% seen once. The CDR3 contains 17 residues. The V segment lost 0 bases and the J segment 5 bases; nucleotides outside the gene matches: 10. The germline gives CDR1 PRHDT, CDR2 FYEKMQ (reference sequence). Study observations and caveats: TCR association rates varied by HLA locus in a later analysis, with DRB1 highest and HLA-C lowest. The study put 150 to 200 TCR beta chains on its list as cytomegalovirus-associated.

Concerning this clone itself: What it recognizes is unknown.

The chain couples TRBV13 to TRBJ2-3; 8 bases map to TRBD2. This receptor was taken from a boy under 18 in good health and CMV-seronegative. Sample: PBMCs. For the CDR3, the DNA is TGTGCCAGCAGCTTAGGCGGGATAGCGGGGCTCCAAGATACGCAGTATTTT. Translation gives CASSLGGIAGLQDTQYF.